The subject of this entry is one T cell receptor (beta chain). V was clipped by 3 bases and J by 12 bases, with 15 bases between them. The CDR3 runs 13 residues. CDR1 is SGHAT, CDR2 FQNNGV, per germline. Sequenced by immunoSEQ multiplex PCR; TCRdb stores in-frame clones only, minus some. The sample lists 110,000 to 150,000 clones, roughly 90% occurring once. The source of the sample is a study of T cell responses to AZD1222 COVID-19 vaccine. The gene calls are TRBV11-2 and TRBJ2-1; D call uncertain. The TCR originated in an adult in good health. Sequences were derived from peripheral blood, sampled on day 0 of AZD1222 vaccination. CDR3 amino acids: CASSLAPGRGQFF. CDR3 sequence (DNA): TGTGCCAGCAGCTTGGCGCCCGGACGTGGGCAGTTCTTC.